This is a list of T cell receptor beta chains from one sample in a study of T cells after yellow fever vaccination. One entry per CDR3 protein, called by TCRdb with MiXCR from the 5' RACE reads. The profile shows 250,000 to 300,000 distinct CDR3 sequences, about 10% of them singletons. Sample: CD4+ T cells sorted from PBMCs, taken 5 days after the yellow fever booster vaccination. These receptors were collected from a man between 18 and 29 years old who received the YFV17D yellow fever vaccine. CDR3s leave out the opening cysteine and the closing phenylalanine or tryptophan. Fields, in order: V gene, clone size, J gene, CDR3 protein. The size entry is marked missing in some rows and otherwise reads once, few, many or a size class.

TRBV18	few	TRBJ1-4	ASSPFTGAPNEKLF
TRBV6-6	.	TRBJ2-7	ASSHRVGGREQY
TRBV28	.	TRBJ2-4	ASSRVRKNIQY
TRBV7-2	few	TRBJ2-7	ASSLDWDSYEQY
TRBV6-2/TRBV6-3	many	TRBJ2-3	ASSTGWTQY
TRBV5-6	few	TRBJ2-1	ASSLTQQSSYNEQF
TRBV6-6	few	TRBJ2-7	ASRRQGAGEQY
TRBV12-3/TRBV12-4	.	TRBJ2-1	ASRARSWGGNEQF
TRBV27	few	TRBJ1-6	ASSLFIGTGNSPLH
TRBV7-2	few	TRBJ1-2	ASSLAGTGSFYGYT
TRBV6-2/TRBV6-3	few	TRBJ1-5	ASMEGNQPQH
TRBV9	.	TRBJ1-1	ASSVSENTEAF
TRBV12-3/TRBV12-4	.	TRBJ2-5	ASRLQLAPGTQY
TRBV18	few	TRBJ1-1	ASSLKTGEMTEAF
TRBV7-2	few	TRBJ1-2	ASSLAQGASGYT
TRBV20-1	few	TRBJ1-5	SATGGSNQPQH
TRBV10-3	many	TRBJ2-5	ATTGGGRETQY
TRBV6-1	few	TRBJ1-1	ASKAGEVNTEAF
TRBV5-1	.	TRBJ2-1	ASSPLAGGFVEQF
TRBV7-2	.	TRBJ1-1	ASSPSWAGNTEAF
TRBV6-5	.	TRBJ1-1	ASSSSQGTLNTEAF
TRBV15	few	TRBJ2-5	ATSRGRAQY
TRBV18	few	TRBJ2-1	ASSPPQGAYNEQF
TRBV7-9	.	TRBJ1-2	ASSLGGATHYGYT
TRBV5-1	.	TRBJ2-1	ASSSSGVGPNEQF
TRBV20-1	many	TRBJ2-3	SATDTSTDTQY
TRBV6-2/TRBV6-3	.	TRBJ1-4	ASRYSPAQSYNEKLF
TRBV11-2	.	TRBJ2-7	ASSRGGVSSYEQY
TRBV6-2/TRBV6-3	.	TRBJ2-4	ASSYGPRRAKNIQY